The sequence of this T cell receptor (beta chain) was determined in a study of shared clonotypes between healthy human individuals. Healthy HIV-negative adults with no recent acute infections or vaccinations were recruited as donors. Donors were Caucasian adults residing in Nashville, Tennessee, USA. The CDR3 loop spans 15 amino acids. Losses at the gene ends were 4 bases for V and 7 bases for J; bases not matched to a gene: 10. Germline V CDR1 and CDR2: SNHLY, FYNNEI. Several immunoSEQ plates received, in even portions, the genomic DNA of each subset. Sequencing was performed with immunoSEQ multiplex PCR; in TCRdb, only in-frame clones are kept and a portion is missing. Found here are 700,000 or so clones, about 78% of them singletons; the top ten hold approximately 2%.

The chain couples TRBV2 to TRBJ2-1; 7 bases line up with TRBD2. The sample taken for sequencing was memory CD4+ T cells sorted from blood. This sample's subset: CD45RA-negative fraction. The origin of this receptor is a woman aged 25-40 years in good health. DNA for the CDR3: TGTGCCAGCAGTGGAGGGCGGGAGATTAAAAATGAGCAGTTCTTC. Protein: CASSGGREIKNEQFF.